This entry is about one T cell receptor (beta chain). The sample comes from a study of blood T cell repertoires in COVID-19. Overall study context: There were acute and convalescent COVID-19 samples, and they came from the United States, Italy and Spain. Sample material is recorded as cDNA or gDNA derived from T cells, B-cell-depleted T cells, or PBMCs.

Authors' data handling: Reference gene primer amplification gave estimated nucleated cell counts. Libraries were prepared by immunoSEQ multiplex PCR; TCRdb keeps only in-frame clonotypes and omits some of them. The V and J calls and the clone size are those of that table, but D and trimming were determined from the DNA. The sample shows over 6,000 clones, about nine tenths of them seen only once. Germline V gene lookup returns CDR1 MNHEY and CDR2 SVGEGT. The CDR3 length is 15 residues. Trimming at V came to 2 bases and at J to 6 bases, leaving 5 bases not matched to a gene. The chain couples TRBV6-2 or TRBV6-3 to TRBJ2-3; 10 nucleotides match TRBD2. The sample comprised peripheral blood. The receptor comes from a human donor with active COVID-19. The donor label of this sample is uncertain. Here the CDR3 reads CASSYRLAGVDTQYF. The CDR3 DNA sequence: TGTGCCAGCAGTTACCGGCTAGCGGGGGTCGATACGCAGTATTTT.